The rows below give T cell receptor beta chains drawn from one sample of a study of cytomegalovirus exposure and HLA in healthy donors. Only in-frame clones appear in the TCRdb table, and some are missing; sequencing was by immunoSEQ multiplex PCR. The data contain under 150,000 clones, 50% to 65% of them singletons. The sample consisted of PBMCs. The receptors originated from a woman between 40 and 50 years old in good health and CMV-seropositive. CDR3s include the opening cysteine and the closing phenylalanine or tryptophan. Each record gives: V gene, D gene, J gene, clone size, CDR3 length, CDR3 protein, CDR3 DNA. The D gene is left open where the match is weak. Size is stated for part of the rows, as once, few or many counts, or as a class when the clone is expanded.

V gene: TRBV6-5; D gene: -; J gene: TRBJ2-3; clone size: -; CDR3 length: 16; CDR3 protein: CASSYSPGRNTDTQYF; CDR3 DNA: TGTGCCAGCAGTTACTCGCCGGGGAGGAACACAGATACGCAGTATTTT
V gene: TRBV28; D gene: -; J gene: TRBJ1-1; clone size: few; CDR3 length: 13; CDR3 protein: CASSFRSRGEAFF; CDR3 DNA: TGTGCCAGCAGTTTTCGGTCCAGGGGCGAAGCTTTCTTT
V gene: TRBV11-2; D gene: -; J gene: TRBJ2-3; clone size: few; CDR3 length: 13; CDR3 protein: CASSYFVTDTQYF; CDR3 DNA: TGTGCCAGCAGCTATTTCGTCACAGATACGCAGTATTTT
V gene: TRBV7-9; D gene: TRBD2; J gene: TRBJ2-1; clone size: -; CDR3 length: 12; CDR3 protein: CASSFREAQQFF; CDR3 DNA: TGTGCCAGCAGTTTTCGGGAGGCCCAGCAGTTCTTC
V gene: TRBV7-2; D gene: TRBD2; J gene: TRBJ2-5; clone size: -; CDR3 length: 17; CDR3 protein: CASRLAPRAGGAETQYF; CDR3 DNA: TGTGCCAGCAGATTAGCACCACGAGCGGGAGGCGCAGAGACCCAGTACTTC
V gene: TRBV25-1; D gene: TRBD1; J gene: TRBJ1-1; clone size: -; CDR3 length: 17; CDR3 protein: CASSEHYRDRLLTEAFF; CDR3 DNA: TGTGCCAGCAGTGAACATTATAGGGACAGACTTTTGACTGAAGCTTTCTTT
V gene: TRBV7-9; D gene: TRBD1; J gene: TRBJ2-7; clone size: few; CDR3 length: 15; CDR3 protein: CASSVGQVTGHEQYF; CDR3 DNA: TGTGCCAGCAGCGTGGGACAGGTCACCGGCCACGAGCAGTACTTC
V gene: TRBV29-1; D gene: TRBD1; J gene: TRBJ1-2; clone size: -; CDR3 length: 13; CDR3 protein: CSVGSQGARGYTF; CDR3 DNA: TGCAGCGTTGGGAGTCAGGGGGCTAGAGGCTACACCTTC
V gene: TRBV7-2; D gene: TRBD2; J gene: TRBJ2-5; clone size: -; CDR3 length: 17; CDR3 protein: CASSPPGLAGGIETQYF; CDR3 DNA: TGTGCCAGCAGCCCCCCGGGACTAGCGGGAGGAATAGAGACCCAGTACTTC
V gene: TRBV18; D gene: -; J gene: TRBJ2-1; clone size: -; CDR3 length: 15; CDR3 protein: CASSPLGSRSHEQFF; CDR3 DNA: TGTGCCAGCTCACCCTTGGGGAGCCGAAGCCATGAGCAGTTCTTC
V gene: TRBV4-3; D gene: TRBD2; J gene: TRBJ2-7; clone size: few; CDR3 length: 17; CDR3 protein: CASSQGEGLAGAYEQYF; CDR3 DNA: TGCGCCAGCAGCCAAGGGGAGGGGCTAGCGGGAGCCTACGAGCAGTACTTC
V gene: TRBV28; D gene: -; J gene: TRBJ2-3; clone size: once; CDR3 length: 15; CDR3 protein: CASSLLGLSTDTQYF; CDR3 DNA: TGTGCCAGCAGTTTACTGGGCCTTAGCACAGATACGCAGTATTTT
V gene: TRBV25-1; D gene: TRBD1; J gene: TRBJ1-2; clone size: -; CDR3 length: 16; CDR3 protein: CASSDLGARGPYGYTF; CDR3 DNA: TGTGCCAGCAGTGACCTGGGAGCCAGGGGGCCCTATGGCTACACCTTC
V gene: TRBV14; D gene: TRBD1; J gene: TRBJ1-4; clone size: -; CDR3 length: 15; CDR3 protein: CASSPRQGRFEKLFF; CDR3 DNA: TGTGCCAGCAGTCCCCGACAGGGCCGGTTTGAAAAACTGTTTTTT
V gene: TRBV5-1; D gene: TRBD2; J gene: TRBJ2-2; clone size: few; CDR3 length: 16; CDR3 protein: CASSSYSGRVAGELFF; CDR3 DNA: TGCGCCAGCAGCTCCTATAGCGGGAGAGTGGCCGGGGAGCTGTTTTTT
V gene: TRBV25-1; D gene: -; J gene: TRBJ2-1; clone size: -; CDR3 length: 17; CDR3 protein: CASSNPGELSSYNEQFF; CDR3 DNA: TGTGCCAGCAGTAACCCGGGGGAACTTAGCTCCTACAATGAGCAGTTCTTC
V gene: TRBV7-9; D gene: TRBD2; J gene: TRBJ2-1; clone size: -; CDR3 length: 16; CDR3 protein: CASSVPAGGPQGEQFF; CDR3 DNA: TGTGCCAGCAGCGTCCCTGCGGGAGGCCCGCAGGGTGAGCAGTTCTTC
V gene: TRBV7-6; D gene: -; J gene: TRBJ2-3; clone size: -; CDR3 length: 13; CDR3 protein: CASSLASSYTQYF; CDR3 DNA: TGTGCCAGCAGCTTAGCGAGCTCTTATACGCAGTATTTT
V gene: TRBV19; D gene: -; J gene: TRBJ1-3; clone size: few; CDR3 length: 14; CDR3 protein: CASTRRDSGNTIYF; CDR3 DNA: TGTGCCAGTACGAGAAGAGACTCTGGAAACACCATATATTTT
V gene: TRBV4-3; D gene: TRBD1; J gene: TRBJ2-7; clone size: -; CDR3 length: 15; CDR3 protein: CASSQGGTGPYEQYF; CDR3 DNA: TGCGCCAGCAGCCAGGGAGGGACAGGGCCCTACGAGCAGTACTTC
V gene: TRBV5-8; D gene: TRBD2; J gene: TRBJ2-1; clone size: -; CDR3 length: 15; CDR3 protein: CASSPEASGDNEQFF; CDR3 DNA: TGTGCCAGCAGCCCAGAGGCTAGCGGGGACAATGAGCAGTTCTTC
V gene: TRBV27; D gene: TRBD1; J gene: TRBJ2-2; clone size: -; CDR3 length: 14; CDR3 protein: CASSLWDSPGELFF; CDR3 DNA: TGTGCCAGCAGTTTATGGGACAGTCCCGGGGAGCTGTTTTTT
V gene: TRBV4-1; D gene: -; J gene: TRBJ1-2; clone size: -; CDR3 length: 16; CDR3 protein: CASSQDFAPANYGYTF; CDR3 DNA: TGCGCCAGCAGCCAAGATTTTGCCCCGGCTAACTATGGCTACACCTTC
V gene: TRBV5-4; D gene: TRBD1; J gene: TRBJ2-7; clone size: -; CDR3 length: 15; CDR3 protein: CASSPRDRGSYEQYF; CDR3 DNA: TGTGCCAGCAGCCCCCGGGACAGGGGCTCCTACGAGCAGTACTTC
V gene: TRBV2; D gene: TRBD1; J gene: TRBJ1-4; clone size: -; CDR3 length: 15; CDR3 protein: CASSEGTGGYEKLFF; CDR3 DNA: TGTGCCAGCAGTGAGGGGACAGGGGGCTATGAAAAACTGTTTTTT
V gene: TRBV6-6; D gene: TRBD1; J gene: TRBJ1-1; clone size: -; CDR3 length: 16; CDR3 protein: CATNSNDRGRGTEAFF; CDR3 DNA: TGTGCCACCAATTCAAACGACAGGGGGCGGGGGACTGAAGCTTTCTTT
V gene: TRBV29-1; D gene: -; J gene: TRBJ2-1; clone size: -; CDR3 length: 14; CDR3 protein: CSVEAGLRYNEQFF; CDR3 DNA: TGCAGCGTTGAGGCCGGACTGAGGTACAATGAGCAGTTCTTC
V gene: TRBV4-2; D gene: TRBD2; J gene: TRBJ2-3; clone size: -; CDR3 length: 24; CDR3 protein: CASSQHARRWGLAGGRARSDTQYF; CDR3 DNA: TGTGCCAGCAGCCAACATGCTCGACGGTGGGGACTAGCGGGAGGGCGCGCCCGATCTGATACGCAGTATTTT
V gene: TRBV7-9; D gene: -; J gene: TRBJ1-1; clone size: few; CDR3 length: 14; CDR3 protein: CASSTGHMNTEAFF; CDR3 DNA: TGTGCCAGCAGCACGGGACATATGAACACTGAAGCTTTCTTT
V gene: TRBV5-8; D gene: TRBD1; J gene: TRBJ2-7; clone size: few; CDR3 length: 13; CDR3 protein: CASSWTGGYEQYF; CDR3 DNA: TGTGCCAGCAGCTGGACAGGGGGATACGAGCAGTACTTC
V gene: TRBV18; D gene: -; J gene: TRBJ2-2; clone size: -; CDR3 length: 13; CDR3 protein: CASSLLRGGELFF; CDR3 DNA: TGTGCCAGCTCCCTCTTACGAGGCGGGGAGCTGTTTTTT
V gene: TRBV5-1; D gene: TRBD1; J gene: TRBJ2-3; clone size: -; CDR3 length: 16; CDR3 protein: CASSPSSQGATDTQYF; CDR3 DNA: TGCGCCAGCAGCCCCTCCTCACAGGGGGCCACAGATACGCAGTATTTT
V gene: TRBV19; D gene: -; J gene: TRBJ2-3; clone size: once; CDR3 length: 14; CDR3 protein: CASSLDRNTDTQYF; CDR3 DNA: TGTGCCAGTAGTCTCGACAGGAACACAGATACGCAGTATTTT
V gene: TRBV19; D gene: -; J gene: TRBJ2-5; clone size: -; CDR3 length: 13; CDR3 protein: CASSEQVFETQYF; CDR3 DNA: TGTGCCAGTAGCGAACAGGTGTTTGAGACCCAGTACTTC
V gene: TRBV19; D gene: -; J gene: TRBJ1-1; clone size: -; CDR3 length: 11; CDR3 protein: CASRANTEAFF; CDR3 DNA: TGTGCCAGTAGGGCGAACACTGAAGCTTTCTTT
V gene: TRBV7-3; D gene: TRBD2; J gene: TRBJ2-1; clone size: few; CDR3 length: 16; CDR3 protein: CASSATGTSGNNEQFF; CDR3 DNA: TGTGCCAGCAGCGCCACCGGGACTAGCGGGAACAATGAGCAGTTCTTC
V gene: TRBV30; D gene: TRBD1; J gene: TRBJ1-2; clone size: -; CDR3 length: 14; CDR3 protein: CAWKKQGSNYGYTF; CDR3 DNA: TGTGCCTGGAAAAAACAGGGGTCCAACTATGGCTACACCTTC
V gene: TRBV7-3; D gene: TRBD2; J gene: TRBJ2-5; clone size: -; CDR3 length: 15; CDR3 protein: CASSSREGGRETQYF; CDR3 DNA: TGTGCCAGCAGCTCAAGGGAGGGCGGGAGAGAGACCCAGTACTTC
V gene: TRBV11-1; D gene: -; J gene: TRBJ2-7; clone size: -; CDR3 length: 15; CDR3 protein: CASRRSPRTTYEQYF; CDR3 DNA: TGTGCCAGCCGGAGATCACCCCGAACTACCTACGAGCAGTACTTC
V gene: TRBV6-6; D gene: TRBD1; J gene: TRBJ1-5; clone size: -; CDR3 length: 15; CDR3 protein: CASSLDRVGNQPQHF; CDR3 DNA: TGTGCCAGCAGCCTGGACAGGGTCGGTAATCAGCCCCAGCATTTT
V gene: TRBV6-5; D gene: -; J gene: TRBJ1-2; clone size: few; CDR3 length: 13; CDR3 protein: CASQATLRSGYTF; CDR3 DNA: TGTGCCAGTCAGGCCACCCTACGATCTGGCTACACCTTC
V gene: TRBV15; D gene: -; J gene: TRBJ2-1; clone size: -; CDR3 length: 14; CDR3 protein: CATSKGQPIHEQFF; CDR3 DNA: TGTGCCACCAGCAAGGGACAACCCATCCATGAGCAGTTCTTC
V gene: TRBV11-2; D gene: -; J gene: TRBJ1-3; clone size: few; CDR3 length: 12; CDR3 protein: CASSLRGNTIYF; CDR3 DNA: TGTGCCAGCAGCTTACGGGGAAACACCATATATTTT
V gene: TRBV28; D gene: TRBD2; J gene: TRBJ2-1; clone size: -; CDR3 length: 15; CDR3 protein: CASSLSRVSGNEQFF; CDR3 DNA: TGTGCCAGCAGTTTATCCCGAGTTAGCGGGAATGAGCAGTTCTTC
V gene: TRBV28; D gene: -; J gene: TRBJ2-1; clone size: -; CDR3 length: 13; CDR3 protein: CASSLLTRDEQFF; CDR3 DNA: TGTGCCAGCAGTTTGTTGACTCGAGATGAGCAGTTCTTC
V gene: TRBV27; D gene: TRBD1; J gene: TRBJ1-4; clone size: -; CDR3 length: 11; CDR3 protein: CASSPGGKLFF; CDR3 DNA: TGTGCCAGCAGCCCAGGGGGAAAACTGTTTTTT
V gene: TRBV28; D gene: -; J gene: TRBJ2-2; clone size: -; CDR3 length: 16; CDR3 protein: CASSSRWAGNTGELFF; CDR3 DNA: TGTGCCAGCAGTTCCAGATGGGCGGGAAACACCGGGGAGCTGTTTTTT
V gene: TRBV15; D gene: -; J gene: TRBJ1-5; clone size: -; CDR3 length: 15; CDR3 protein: CATSEPGPGNQPQHF; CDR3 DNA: TGTGCCACCAGCGAACCGGGCCCGGGAAATCAGCCCCAGCATTTT
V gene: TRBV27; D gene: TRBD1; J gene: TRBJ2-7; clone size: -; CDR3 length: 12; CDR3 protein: CASSLTGVEQYF; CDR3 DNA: TGTGCCAGCAGCCTTACAGGGGTCGAGCAGTACTTC
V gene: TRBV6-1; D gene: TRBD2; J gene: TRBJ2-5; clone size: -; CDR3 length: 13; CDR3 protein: CASTLAGEETQYF; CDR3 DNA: TGTGCCAGCACTTTAGCGGGAGAGGAGACCCAGTACTTC
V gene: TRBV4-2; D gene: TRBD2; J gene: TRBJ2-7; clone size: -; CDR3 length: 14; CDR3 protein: CASSLLAGTYEQYF; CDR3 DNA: TGTGCCAGCAGCCTTCTAGCGGGGACTTACGAGCAGTACTTC
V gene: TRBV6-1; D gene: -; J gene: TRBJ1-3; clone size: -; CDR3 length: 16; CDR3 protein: CASSEFAPGSGNTIYF; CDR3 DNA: TGTGCCAGCAGTGAATTCGCCCCCGGCTCTGGAAACACCATATATTTT
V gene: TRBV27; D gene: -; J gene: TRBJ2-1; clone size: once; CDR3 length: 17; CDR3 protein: CASSLYGDGEEIDEQFF; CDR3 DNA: TGTGCCAGCAGTTTATATGGGGACGGGGAGGAGATTGATGAGCAGTTCTTC
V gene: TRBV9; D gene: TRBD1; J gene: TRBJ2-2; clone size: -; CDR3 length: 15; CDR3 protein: CASRTGTGGTGELFF; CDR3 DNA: TGTGCCAGCAGAACCGGGACAGGGGGCACCGGGGAGCTGTTTTTT
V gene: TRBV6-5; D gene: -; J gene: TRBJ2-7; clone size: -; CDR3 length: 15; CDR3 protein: CASSQTGTLPYEQYF; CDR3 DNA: TGTGCCAGCAGCCAAACAGGGACCCTACCGTACGAGCAGTACTTC